This is a list of T cell receptor beta chains from one sample in a study of blood T cell repertoires in COVID-19. Generated by immunoSEQ multiplex PCR, the TCRdb table keeps only in-frame clones and is missing some. Of under 300,000 clones listed, 70% to 90% are singletons. What was sequenced was peripheral blood. The receptors were sampled from a woman in her seventies with acute or convalescent COVID-19. Both conserved end residues are part of each CDR3. Fields, in order: V gene, CDR3 length, D gene, J gene, clone size, CDR3 DNA, CDR3 protein. A D gene is named only where the DNA matches it firmly. Size tells how often a clone was seen (once, few, many) or the class of an expanded clone, and some rows leave it out.

TRBV24-1	15	-	TRBJ1-2	-	TGTGCCACCAGTGATGCCACAGGTTTCCCTGGGGGCTACACCTTC	CATSDATGFPGGYTF
TRBV3-1/TRBV3-2	14	TRBD1	TRBJ1-1	few	TGTGCCAGCAGCCTCGGACAGGGAGTCACTGAAGCTTTCTTT	CASSLGQGVTEAFF
TRBV6-5	15	-	TRBJ2-3	-	TGTGCCAGCAGTTACTCCGGACTTATCACAGATACGCAGTATTTT	CASSYSGLITDTQYF
TRBV5-1	15	TRBD2	TRBJ2-3	-	TGCGCCAGCAGCTCCCAAGCGGGGGTCACAGATACGCAGTATTTT	CASSSQAGVTDTQYF
TRBV4-1	13	-	TRBJ2-5	-	TGCGCCAGCAGCCAAGTCGTCCCAGAGACCCAGTACTTC	CASSQVVPETQYF
TRBV10-3	13	-	TRBJ1-2	once	TGTGCCATCGGAGAGCGCAGGGACTATGGCTACACCTTC	CAIGERRDYGYTF
TRBV24-1	15	TRBD1	TRBJ2-7	once	TGTGCCACCAGTGATCCGAGGACAGGGGGTGCCGAGCAGTACTTC	CATSDPRTGGAEQYF
TRBV30	12	-	TRBJ1-6	-	TGTGCCTGGAGACAGACTAATTCACCCCTCCACTTT	CAWRQTNSPLHF
TRBV7-9	14	-	TRBJ1-2	-	TGTGCCAGCAGCAATCACCATGACAGCTATGGCTACACCTTC	CASSNHHDSYGYTF
TRBV7-2	17	TRBD2	TRBJ2-5	few	TGTGCCAGCAGCTTCGGGGGTAGCGGGGGCTCCGGGGAGACCCAGTACTTC	CASSFGGSGGSGETQYF
TRBV6-6	13	-	TRBJ2-7	-	TGTGCCAGCAGACAGGGCGATTCCGGCGAGCAGTACTTC	CASRQGDSGEQYF
TRBV2	14	-	TRBJ1-4	once	TGTGCCAGCAGTCTATTAACGACTAATGAAAAACTGTTTTTT	CASSLLTTNEKLFF
TRBV9	15	TRBD1	TRBJ2-3	many	TGTGCCAGCAGCCCCAGGGGGTCGGGCACAGATACGCAGTATTTT	CASSPRGSGTDTQYF
TRBV4-1	13	-	TRBJ2-7	once	TGCGCCAGCAGCCAACAGGGGACGGCCGAGCAGTACTTC	CASSQQGTAEQYF
TRBV2	15	TRBD2	TRBJ2-1	-	TGTGCCAGCAGGGAGACTAGCGGGGCCTACAATGAGCAGTTCTTC	CASRETSGAYNEQFF
TRBV4-1	12	TRBD2	TRBJ2-4	-	TGCGCCAGCAGCCAACCGCGGGAGGGGCAGTACTTC	CASSQPREGQYF
TRBV24-1	13	-	TRBJ2-2	-	TGTGCCACCAGTGATCGGACAGTCGGGGAGCTGTTTTTT	CATSDRTVGELFF
TRBV6-2/TRBV6-3	15	-	TRBJ1-4	-	TGTGCCAGCAGTTCACGACAGACAACTAATGAAAAACTGTTTTTT	CASSSRQTTNEKLFF
TRBV18	14	-	TRBJ1-1	once	TGTGCCAGCTCACCACGCGCAGGTATCACTGAAGCTTTCTTT	CASSPRAGITEAFF
TRBV3-1/TRBV3-2	14	-	TRBJ2-5	-	TGTGCCAGCAGCCAAAGGACTCCCTTGGAGACCCAGTACTTC	CASSQRTPLETQYF
TRBV5-4	14	-	TRBJ1-5	-	TGTGCCAGCAGCTTAGGAGGGGGCAATCAGCCCCAGCATTTT	CASSLGGGNQPQHF
TRBV6-2/TRBV6-3	16	TRBD1	TRBJ2-3	few	TGTGCCAGCAGTTATTGGACAGGGGGCATCACAGATACGCAGTATTTT	CASSYWTGGITDTQYF
TRBV30	13	TRBD1	TRBJ1-1	-	TGTGCCTGGAGTGTAGGTACAGGGGGTGAAGCTTTCTTT	CAWSVGTGGEAFF
TRBV12-3/TRBV12-4	11	-	TRBJ1-1	-	TGTGCCAGCAGTTTAGGAGGAGTGGCTTTCTTT	CASSLGGVAFF
TRBV12-5	12	-	TRBJ1-1	-	TGTGCTAGTGGTTTAGGGGGACCTGAAGCTTTCTTT	CASGLGGPEAFF
TRBV4-1	15	-	TRBJ1-1	-	TGCGCCAGCAGCCAAGGGTGGGGAGGGGGCACTGAAGCTTTCTTT	CASSQGWGGGTEAFF
TRBV9	15	-	TRBJ1-1	-	TGTGCCAGCAGCCCAAACACCGTACAGGGTACTGAAGCTTTCTTT	CASSPNTVQGTEAFF
TRBV29-1	12	-	TRBJ2-3	-	TGCAGCCTCAGGGGCCAGGCAGATACGCAGTATTTT	CSLRGQADTQYF
TRBV3-1/TRBV3-2	12	-	TRBJ1-2	few	TGTGCCAGCAGCCAAGGGCGGTATGGCTACACCTTC	CASSQGRYGYTF
TRBV19	14	-	TRBJ1-1	few	TGTGCCAGTAGTCCCCGGGACAAGGCTTTTGAAGCTTTCTTT	CASSPRDKAFEAFF
TRBV5-6	18	TRBD2	TRBJ2-7	-	TGTGCCAGCAGCCAGACCGGGACTAGCGGGGGGGTCACCTACGAGCAGTACTTC	CASSQTGTSGGVTYEQYF
TRBV5-1	13	TRBD1	TRBJ1-2	-	TGCGCCAGCAGCCTCGGGACAGCTTATGGCTACACCTTC	CASSLGTAYGYTF
TRBV10-3	17	TRBD1	TRBJ2-3	-	TGTGCCATCAGTGAGCGGACCGGGACAGGGAGCACAGATACGCAGTATTTT	CAISERTGTGSTDTQYF
TRBV3-1/TRBV3-2	13	TRBD1	TRBJ2-7	-	TGTGCCAGCACCTCCCAGGGGGCTAGAGAGCAGTACTTC	CASTSQGAREQYF
TRBV25-1	13	-	TRBJ2-1	-	TGTGCCAGCAGTGGAGCGGATCGCAATGAGCAGTTCTTC	CASSGADRNEQFF
TRBV5-1	13	-	TRBJ2-2	once	TGCGCCAGCAGCTCCGCAGGGGACGGGGAGCTGTTTTTT	CASSSAGDGELFF
TRBV11-2	14	-	TRBJ1-4	-	TGTGCCAGCAGCTACACATCAACTAATGAAAAACTGTTTTTT	CASSYTSTNEKLFF
TRBV5-1	15	-	TRBJ2-4	-	TGCGCCAGCAGCTTGGGGACAGTAGCCAAAAACATTCAGTACTTC	CASSLGTVAKNIQYF
TRBV5-6	13	TRBD1	TRBJ1-2	-	TGTGCCAGCAGCTTGACAGGGGGGAATGGCTACACCTTC	CASSLTGGNGYTF
TRBV5-1	13	-	TRBJ1-3	once	TGCGCCAGCAGCTTGGATGGGGGGAACACCATATATTTT	CASSLDGGNTIYF
TRBV30	14	TRBD1	TRBJ1-6	-	TGTGCCTGCCAGTACAGGGGTAATTATTCACCCCTCCACTTT	CACQYRGNYSPLHF
TRBV24-1	13	-	TRBJ1-2	-	TGTGCCACCAGTGTAAGGGAGGACTATGGCTACACCTTC	CATSVREDYGYTF